This TCR beta chain was captured by sequencing in a study of PD-1 blockade in classical Hodgkin lymphoma. General study findings and limits: There was a significant rise in CD4+ TCR diversity by C4D1, with no such rise for CD8+. Why the repertoires differ is still unclear, perhaps disease activity or prior therapy.

TCRdb's table, derived via immunoSEQ multiplex PCR, lists solely in-frame clones and lacks some. The sample contains some 33,000 clones, roughly four fifths of which appear only once. Time point described: cycle 4 day 1 (C4D1), after around six weeks of nivolumab. With no exception, relapse followed autologous stem cell transplantation in all patients, and brentuximab vedotin exposure varied. This clone showed up just a few times. Its antigen is undetermined. Germline CDR1 GTSNPN, CDR2 SVGIG (reference sequence). V shed 0 bases and J shed 8 bases, with 10 bases lying between them. CDR3 length: 13 amino acids.

The TCR was taken from a human donor with classical Hodgkin lymphoma. This specimen consisted of peripheral blood mononuclear cells (PBMCs), obtained before the fourth cycle of nivolumab. The rearrangement uses TRBV30 and TRBJ1-4; no firm D call. This chain's CDR3 is CAWSVGSREKLFF. The CDR3 region has the DNA TGTGCCTGGAGTGTTGGGTCGCGGGAAAAACTGTTTTTT.